What follows describes a single T cell receptor (beta chain). At one boundary the junction diverges from the germline segment, which might be a read error. Authors' processing steps: How many nucleated cells were present was estimated from reference gene primer amplification. Sequencing used immunoSEQ multiplex PCR; TCRdb keeps in-frame clones, though not all of them. The V and J calls and clone size are taken from that table; D and trimming were inferred from the DNA. Of 200,000 to 250,000 clones listed, more than 75% were seen once; the top ten hold around 2.8%. This record comes from a study of blood T cell repertoires in COVID-19. The CDR3 is made up of 12 amino acids. Germline assignment: CDR1 SNHLY and CDR2 FYNNEI.

The V and J genes are TRBV2 and TRBJ2-7; weak D call: TRBD1 (5 bases). Sequenced input: peripheral blood. The TCR was taken from a woman aged 30 to 39 who had recovered from COVID-19. CDR3 loop: CASNEKGYEQYF. The CDR3 nucleotides are TGTGCCAGCAATGAAAAGGGGTACGAGCAGTACTTC.